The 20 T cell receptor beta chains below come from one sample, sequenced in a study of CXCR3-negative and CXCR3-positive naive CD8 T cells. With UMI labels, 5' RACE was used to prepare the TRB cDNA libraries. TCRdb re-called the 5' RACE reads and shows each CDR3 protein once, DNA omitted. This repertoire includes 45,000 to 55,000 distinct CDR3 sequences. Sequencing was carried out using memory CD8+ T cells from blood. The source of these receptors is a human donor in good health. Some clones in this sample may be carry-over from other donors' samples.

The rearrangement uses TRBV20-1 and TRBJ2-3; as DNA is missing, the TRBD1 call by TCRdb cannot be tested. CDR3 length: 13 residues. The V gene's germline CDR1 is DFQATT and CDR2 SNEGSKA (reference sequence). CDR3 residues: CSAWTGGLDTQYF.

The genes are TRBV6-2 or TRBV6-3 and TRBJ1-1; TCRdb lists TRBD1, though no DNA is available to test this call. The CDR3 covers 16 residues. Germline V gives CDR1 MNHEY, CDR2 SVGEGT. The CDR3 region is CASSSRGGTDDTEAFF.

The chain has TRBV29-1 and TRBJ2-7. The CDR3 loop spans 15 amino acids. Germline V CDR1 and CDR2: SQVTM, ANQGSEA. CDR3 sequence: CSVAYFKAEAYEQYF.

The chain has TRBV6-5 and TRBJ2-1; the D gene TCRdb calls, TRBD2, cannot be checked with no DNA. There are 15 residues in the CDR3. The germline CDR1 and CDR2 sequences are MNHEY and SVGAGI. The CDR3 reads CASSLAGVNYNEQFF.

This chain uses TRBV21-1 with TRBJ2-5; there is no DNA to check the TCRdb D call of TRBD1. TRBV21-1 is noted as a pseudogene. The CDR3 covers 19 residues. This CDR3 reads CASSKVRGAGQGDQETQYF.

CDR3 protein: CASSTNDGNTGELFF. The chain combines TRBV6-4 with TRBJ2-2. Germline CDR1 and CDR2: MRHNA and SNTAGT. The CDR3 consists of 15 residues.

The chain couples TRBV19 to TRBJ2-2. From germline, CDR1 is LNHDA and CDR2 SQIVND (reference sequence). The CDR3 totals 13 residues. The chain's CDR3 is CASNPRETGELFF.

This CDR3 reads CASSNRGGYEQYF. The chain carries TRBV27 and TRBJ2-7; TCRdb returns TRBD1, unconfirmable since there is no DNA. The germline gives CDR1 MNHEY, CDR2 SMNVEV (reference sequence). This CDR3 has 13 residues.

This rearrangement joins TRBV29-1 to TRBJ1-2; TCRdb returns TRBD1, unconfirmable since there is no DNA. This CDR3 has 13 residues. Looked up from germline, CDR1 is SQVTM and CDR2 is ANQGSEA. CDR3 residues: CSVPGQGNGGYTF.

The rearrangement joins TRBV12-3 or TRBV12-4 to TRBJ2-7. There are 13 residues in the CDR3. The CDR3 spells CASSLVGYYEQYF.

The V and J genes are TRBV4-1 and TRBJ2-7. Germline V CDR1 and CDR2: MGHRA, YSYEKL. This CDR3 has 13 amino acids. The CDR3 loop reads CASSQEDRYEQYF.

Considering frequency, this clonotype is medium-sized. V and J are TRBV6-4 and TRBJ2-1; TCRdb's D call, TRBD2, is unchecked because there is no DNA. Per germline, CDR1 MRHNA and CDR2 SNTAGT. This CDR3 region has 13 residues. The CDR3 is CASSDSSEGEQFF.

The CDR3 sequence is CSVASGQGAHNEQFF. The chain recombines TRBV29-1 with TRBJ2-1; TCRdb's D call, TRBD1, is unchecked because there is no DNA. The CDR3 has 15 amino acids. In germline, CDR1 is SQVTM, CDR2 ANQGSEA.

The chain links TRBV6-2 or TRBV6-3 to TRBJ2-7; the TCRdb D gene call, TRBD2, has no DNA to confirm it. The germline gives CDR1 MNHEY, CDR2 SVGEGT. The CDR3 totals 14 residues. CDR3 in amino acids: CASGYGTGSYEQYF.

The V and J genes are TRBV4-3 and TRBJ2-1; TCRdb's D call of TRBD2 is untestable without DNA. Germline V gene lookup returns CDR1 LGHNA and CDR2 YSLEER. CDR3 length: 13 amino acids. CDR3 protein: CASSPLVGDEQFF.

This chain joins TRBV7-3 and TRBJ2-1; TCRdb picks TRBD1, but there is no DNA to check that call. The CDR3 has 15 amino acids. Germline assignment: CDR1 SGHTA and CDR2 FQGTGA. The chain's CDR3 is CASSLSAGGSNEQFF.

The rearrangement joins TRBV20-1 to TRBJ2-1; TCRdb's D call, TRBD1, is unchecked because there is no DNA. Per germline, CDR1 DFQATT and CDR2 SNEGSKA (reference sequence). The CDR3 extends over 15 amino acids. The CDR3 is CSARGQGRLYNEQFF.

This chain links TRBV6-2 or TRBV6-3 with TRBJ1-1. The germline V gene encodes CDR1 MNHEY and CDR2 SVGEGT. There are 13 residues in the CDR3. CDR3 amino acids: CASSYSRQTEAFF.

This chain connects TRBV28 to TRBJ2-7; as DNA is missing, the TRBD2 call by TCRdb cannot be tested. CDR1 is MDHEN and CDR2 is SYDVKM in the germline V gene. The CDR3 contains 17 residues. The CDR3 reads CASSLPGLAGPSYEQYF.

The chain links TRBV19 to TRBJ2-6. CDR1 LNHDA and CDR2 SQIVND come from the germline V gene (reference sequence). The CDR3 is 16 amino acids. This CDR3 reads CASSAHLYSGANVLTF. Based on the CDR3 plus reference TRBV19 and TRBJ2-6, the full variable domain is DGGITQSPKYLFRKEGQNVTLSCEQNLNHDAMYWYRQDPGQGLRLIYYSQIVNDFQKGDIAEGYSVSREKKESFPLTVTSAQKNPTAFYLCASSAHLYSGANVLTFGAGSRLTVL.